Below, 21 T cell receptor beta chains from the same sample are listed, as sequenced in a study of blood T cell repertoires in COVID-19 (dated by TCRdb to 2020 to 2022). Preparation of the library involved the immunoSEQ multiplex PCR assay. Entries here come from immuneACCESS through TCRdb and include only in-frame sequences with V and J called. Some clones fail to appear in such tables; in the studies checked, an unresolved V gene covers under half of the shortfall, and the cause of the remainder is unknown. The sample table contains 130,000 or so clones; only one count was recorded for roughly 86% of them. The ten largest clones add up to approximately 10% of the sample. What was sequenced was peripheral blood. These receptors were obtained from a woman aged 70-85 years with COVID-19, enrolled during active disease.

The chain employs TRBV15 and TRBJ2-7; 8 bases are a match to TRBD2. This CDR3 has 16 amino acids. Germline CDR1 LNHNV, CDR2 YYDKDF (reference sequence). V was clipped by 2 bases and J by 6 bases; unmatched bases: 12. The CDR3 DNA is TGTGCCACCAGCAGACCTACGCTTCGGGGGGGAGGCGAGCAGTACTTC. Amino acids: CATSRPTLRGGGEQYF.

The rearrangement joins TRBV11-2 to TRBJ2-3; no clear D. The CDR3 sequence is 13 residues long. Trimming cost V 4 bases and J 4 bases, with 9 bases left between them. Germline V CDR1 and CDR2: SGHAT, FQNNGV. CDR3 nucleotide sequence: TGTGCCAGCAGCTCTTGGGCTTCAGATACGCAGTATTTT. Protein: CASSSWASDTQYF.

The chain is built from TRBV6-5 and TRBJ1-3, with 8 bases lining up with TRBD1. This CDR3 is built from 15 residues. Trimming at V came to 6 bases and at J to 0 bases, leaving 4 bases not matched to a gene. Germline lookup yields CDR1 MNHEY and CDR2 SVGAGI. CDR3 in amino acids: CASRPTGGSGNTIYF. The CDR3 DNA follows: TGTGCCAGCAGGCCTACAGGGGGCTCTGGAAACACCATATATTTT.

The CDR3 protein is CASSPPDDRIHEQYF. In nucleotides, the CDR3 is TGTGCCAGCTCACCACCTGACGACAGGATCCACGAGCAGTACTTC. This chain uses TRBV18 with TRBJ2-7; D might be TRBD1 (6 bases). With 0 bases removed from V and 5 bases from J, the gap between germline ends came to 14 bases. There are 15 residues in the CDR3. Germline V gene lookup returns CDR1 KGHSH and CDR2 LQKENI.

This clone was seen more than once but under ten times. The chain carries TRBV18 and TRBJ1-6, with a tentative D call TRBD1 (5 bases). CDR3 length equals 15 residues. Germline V gives CDR1 KGHSH, CDR2 LQKENI. Trimming cost V 6 bases and J 5 bases, with 14 bases left between them. The CDR3 DNA is TGTGCCAGCTCCAGGGCAACAGCTGATAATTCACCCCTCCACTTT. Translation: CASSRATADNSPLHF.

V is TRBV18 and J is TRBJ1-2, with 8 nucleotides matching TRBD1. The J segment lost 7 bases and the V segment lost 2 bases, leaving 6 bases of the junction unmatched. CDR3 length: 14 amino acids. Germline V CDR1 and CDR2: KGHSH, LQKENI. As DNA, the CDR3 is TGTGCCAGCTCACCAGGACAGGGTACTTCTGGCTACACCTTC. Amino acids: CASSPGQGTSGYTF. The complete variable domain, with remaining parts taken from reference TRBV18 and TRBJ1-2, reads NAGVMQNPRHLVRRRGQEARLRCSPMKGHSHVYWYRQLPEEGLKFMVYLQKENIIDESGMPKERFSAEFPKEGPSILRIQQVVRGDSAAYFCASSPGQGTSGYTFGSGTRLTVV.

The chain uses TRBV19 and TRBJ2-1; 7 nucleotides match TRBD1. The length of the CDR3 is 14 residues. With 3 bases clipped from V and 3 bases from J, the junction kept 2 bases outside the gene matches. Germline CDR1 is LNHDA and CDR2 is SQIVND (reference sequence). The CDR3 is CASSIRDSYNEQFF. The CDR3 DNA follows: TGTGCCAGTAGTATTCGGGACAGCTACAATGAGCAGTTCTTC.

This rearrangement joins TRBV2 to TRBJ2-1, with 9 bases fitting TRBD2. This CDR3 spans 18 amino acids. Trimming removed 3 bases from V and 1 base from J; junction bases left unmatched: 10. CDR1 and CDR2 (germline): SNHLY, FYNNEI. The CDR3 sequence is CASSDSSALAGSYNEQFF. CDR3 in DNA: TGTGCCAGCAGTGATTCATCCGCCCTAGCGGGGTCCTACAATGAGCAGTTCTTC.

The J gene is TRBJ2-1, the V gene TRBV6-5, with D tentatively TRBD2 (6 bases). From germline, CDR1 is MNHEY and CDR2 SVGAGI. The V end was cut by 4 bases, the J end by 3 bases, with 7 bases between. The CDR3 is 13 amino acids. CDR3 nucleotides: TGTGCCAGCAGTTGGGGGGTCTACAATGAGCAGTTCTTC. Amino acids: CASSWGVYNEQFF.

The chain recombines TRBV29-1 with TRBJ2-7, with 8 bases aligning to TRBD1. The germline V gene has CDR1 SQVTM and CDR2 ANQGSEA. The CDR3 covers 14 residues. The V gene end was trimmed by 4 bases and the J gene end by 0 bases; junction bases not matched to a gene: 5. The CDR3 nucleotides read TGCAGCGTTGTGGGACAGGAGAGCTCCTACGAGCAGTACTTC. Amino acids: CSVVGQESSYEQYF.

The chain has TRBV5-5 and TRBJ1-2; 9 positions agree with TRBD1. CDR1 is SGHKS, CDR2 YYEKEE, per germline (reference sequence). Trimming removed 4 bases from V and 4 bases from J; junction bases left unmatched: 17. This CDR3 contains 18 residues. CDR3 DNA: TGTGCCAGCAGCACCGAGCCCGGGACAGGGAGCAAGATCTATGGCTACACCTTC. This encodes CASSTEPGTGSKIYGYTF.

The chain employs TRBV7-3 and TRBJ2-5; tentative D call: TRBD2 (5 bases). This CDR3 region has 16 residues. Germline CDR1 and CDR2: SGHTA and FQGTGA. V was trimmed by 2 bases and J by 2 bases, leaving 15 bases between them. CDR3 residues: CASSLGERSHQETQYF. The CDR3 DNA is TGTGCCAGCAGCTTAGGGGAGAGGTCCCATCAAGAGACCCAGTACTTC.

This rearrangement joins TRBV18 to TRBJ1-2, with 9 bases matching TRBD1. The CDR3 sequence is 15 residues long. J lost 6 bases, V lost 5 bases, and 10 bases had no gene match. Looked up from germline, CDR1 is KGHSH and CDR2 is LQKENI. The DNA of the CDR3 is TGTGCCAGCTCAGGACAGGGGCGGGGACGCGATGGCTACACCTTC. This gives the protein CASSGQGRGRDGYTF.

The genes are TRBV5-1 and TRBJ2-7; 11 bases align to TRBD2. The length of the CDR3 is 16 residues. Germline assignment: CDR1 SGHRS and CDR2 YFSETQ. V lost 0 bases, J lost 1 base, and 3 bases stayed unmatched. CDR3 nucleotide sequence: TGCGCCAGCAGCTTGGGAGGGACTAGCGGTTCCTACGAGCAGTACTTC. Its translation: CASSLGGTSGSYEQYF.

This clone was seen a single time. V is TRBV14 and J is TRBJ2-7, with D tentatively TRBD2 (6 bases). The CDR3 length is 12 residues. V was pared by 6 bases and J by 3 bases, with 9 bases between. CDR1 and CDR2 (germline): SGHDN, FVKESK. CDR3 sequence (DNA): TGTGCCAGCAGGAGGCGGGACTACGAGCAGTACTTC. Protein product: CASRRRDYEQYF.

The chain couples TRBV6-4 to TRBJ1-1, with 9 bases identical to TRBD1. CDR3 size: 14 residues. Germline lookup yields CDR1 MRHNA and CDR2 SNTAGT. Trimming took 6 bases from V and 8 from J; bases not matched to a gene: 10. The CDR3 nucleotides are TGTGCCAGCAGCGTTGGGACAGGGAATTCAGAAGCTTTCTTT. Its protein is CASSVGTGNSEAFF.

The chain joins TRBV28 to TRBJ1-4; D is undetermined. V was cut by 3 bases and J by 7 bases, with 12 bases left in between. The CDR3 is made up of 14 amino acids. Germline CDR1 and CDR2: MDHEN and SYDVKM. CDR3 sequence: CASSFSVWSEKLFF. DNA for the CDR3: TGTGCCAGCAGTTTTAGTGTGTGGAGTGAAAAACTGTTTTTT.

The chain combines TRBV5-1 with TRBJ1-6, with TRBD1 matching over 8 bases. The CDR3 is 16 residues long. The germline V gene encodes CDR1 SGHRS and CDR2 YFSETQ. J gave up 4 bases and V 4 bases, and 7 bases lay outside the gene matches. The CDR3 nucleotides are TGCGCCAGCAGCGCGACGACAGGGGTATATAATTCACCCCTCCACTTT. As protein: CASSATTGVYNSPLHF.

The V call is TRBV7-9, the J call TRBJ1-2; TRBD1 agrees at 11 bases. The CDR3 extends over 16 amino acids. V was pared by 5 bases and J by 4 bases, with 9 bases of the junction left unmatched. Per germline, CDR1 SEHNR and CDR2 FQNEAQ (reference sequence). Here the CDR3 reads CASSPRTGGASYGYTF. CDR3 nucleotide sequence: TGTGCCAGCAGCCCTCGGACAGGGGGCGCGAGCTATGGCTACACCTTC.

The chain employs TRBV28 and TRBJ1-1; D is unclear. CDR1 is MDHEN and CDR2 is SYDVKM in the germline V gene. This CDR3 region has 13 residues. The V end lost 1 base, the J end lost 8 bases, and 11 bases lay between the germline ends. The CDR3 sequence: CASSLYDTFEAFF. The CDR3 DNA is TGTGCCAGCAGTTTATATGACACATTCGAAGCTTTCTTT.

This chain connects TRBV20-1 to TRBJ2-1; D ambiguous. Germline-derived CDR1 and CDR2 are DFQATT and SNEGSKA (reference sequence). The CDR3 has 11 amino acids. V dropped 1 base and J dropped 4 bases, with 2 bases sitting between them. The CDR3 sequence: CSARAYNEQFF. Written as DNA, the CDR3 is TGCAGTGCTAGAGCATACAATGAGCAGTTCTTC.